The rows below give T cell receptor beta chains drawn from one sample of a study of T cells in Graves' hyperthyroidism and ophthalmopathy. Using its own MiXCR run on the multiplex PCR reads, TCRdb lists one record per CDR3 protein. The table includes roughly 700,000 distinct CDR3 sequences, 15% to 20% detected once. The sequencing sample was made of blood. Receptor source: a man aged 50 to 60 with Graves' hyperthyroidism. Each CDR3 is given with its conserved first and last residue. D genes are given only for firm matches. Clone size is given for some rows only: seen once, a few or many times, or a class if the clone is expanded.

D	size	V	J	CDR3	DNA
.	.	TRBV28	TRBJ1-5	CASPLVGGRGNQPQHF	TGTGCCAGCCCCCTGGTGGGGGGGCGCGGCAATCAGCCCCAGCATTTT
.	many	TRBV27	TRBJ2-1	CASSWSRGVGQFF	TGTGCCAGCAGTTGGTCTAGAGGAGTAGGGCAGTTCTTC
TRBD1	few	TRBV29-1	TRBJ1-1	CSFYPTGLGTEAFF	TGCAGCTTCTACCCGACAGGGCTGGGGACTGAAGCTTTCTTT
.	.	TRBV28	TRBJ1-4	CASTGTTSEKLFF	TGTGCCAGCACCGGGACAACCTCTGAAAAACTGTTTTTT
.	many	TRBV19	TRBJ2-1	CASSYTPGVADEQFF	TGTGCCAGTAGCTACACTCCGGGAGTGGCAGATGAGCAGTTCTTC
.	few	TRBV5-1	TRBJ2-1	CASSLVGGSWYNEQFF	TGCGCCAGCAGCTTGGTCGGAGGGAGTTGGTACAATGAGCAGTTCTTC
.	few	TRBV9	TRBJ1-2	CASSLRGQTFYGYTF	TGTGCCAGCAGCCTACGCGGACAAACATTCTATGGCTACACCTTC
.	.	TRBV19	TRBJ1-1	CASMTGGLNTEAFF	TGTGCCAGTATGACCGGGGGATTGAACACTGAAGCTTTCTTT
TRBD2	once	TRBV6-1	TRBJ2-1	CASRVTSGSARIEQFF	TGTGCCAGCAGAGTGACTAGCGGGAGCGCTCGCATTGAGCAGTTCTTC
.	.	TRBV4-1	TRBJ1-2	CASSQDTVAPYGYTF	TGCGCCAGCAGCCAAGATACAGTGGCCCCCTATGGCTACACCTTC
TRBD1	.	TRBV6-4	TRBJ2-1	CASSIAGTGTPHEQFF	TGTGCCAGCAGTATTGCCGGGACAGGGACTCCTCATGAGCAGTTCTTC
.	many	TRBV18	TRBJ1-1	CASSPLPQYTEAFF	TGTGCCAGCTCACCGCTACCACAGTACACTGAAGCTTTCTTT
.	many	TRBV11-2	TRBJ2-7	CASNPGGTSYEQYF	TGTGCCAGCAACCCTGGAGGGACCTCCTACGAGCAGTACTTC
TRBD1	many	TRBV11-2	TRBJ1-5	CASSLGRGHQPQHF	TGTGCCAGCAGCTTAGGCAGGGGGCATCAGCCCCAGCATTTT
TRBD2	.	TRBV5-1	TRBJ2-1	CASSQGLAGIDEQFF	TGCGCCAGCAGCCAGGGACTAGCGGGAATCGATGAGCAGTTCTTC
TRBD2	.	TRBV4-3	TRBJ2-7	CASSQDIGSGRTFGEQYF	TGCGCCAGCAGCCAAGATATAGGTAGCGGGAGGACATTCGGGGAGCAGTACTTC
.	few	TRBV29-1	TRBJ1-3	CSVVVGNTIYF	TGCAGCGTTGTTGTCGGAAACACCATATATTTT
TRBD1	many	TRBV28	TRBJ2-5	CASSSGQGKAQYF	TGTGCCAGCAGTTCCGGACAGGGGAAAGCCCAGTACTTC
.	.	TRBV5-1	TRBJ1-1	CASSLDLGLNTEAFF	TGCGCCAGCAGCTTGGATCTGGGGTTGAACACTGAAGCTTTCTTT
.	many	TRBV11-2	TRBJ2-7	CASSLKFGTAMYEQYF	TGTGCCAGCAGCCTTAAATTCGGGACGGCGATGTACGAGCAGTACTTC
TRBD2	.	TRBV30	TRBJ2-4	CAWGGSDIQYF	TGTGCCTGGGGCGGGAGTGACATTCAGTACTTC
.	.	TRBV9	TRBJ2-3	CASSPTSRGRTDTQYF	TGTGCCAGCAGCCCAACAAGCAGGGGCCGCACAGATACGCAGTATTTT
TRBD1	many	TRBV24-1	TRBJ2-2	CATRARDRGAGELFF	TGTGCCACCAGAGCTCGGGACAGGGGGGCCGGGGAGCTGTTTTTT
.	.	TRBV19	TRBJ1-2	CASSPTYMDGYTF	TGTGCCAGTAGCCCAACCTACATGGATGGCTACACCTTC
TRBD1	many	TRBV27	TRBJ2-3	CATALTGNSFGTDTQYF	TGTGCCACCGCCCTGACAGGGAATTCCTTCGGAACAGATACGCAGTATTTT
TRBD2	.	TRBV7-3	TRBJ2-2	CASSPSTSGRANGELFF	TGTGCCAGCAGCCCAAGCACTAGCGGGAGGGCCAACGGGGAGCTGTTTTTT
.	.	TRBV20-1	TRBJ2-5	CSARTAAETQYF	TGCAGTGCTAGGACAGCCGCGGAGACCCAGTACTTC
.	.	TRBV7-2	TRBJ1-1	CARSLSVNTEAFF	TGTGCCCGCAGCTTATCAGTGAACACTGAAGCTTTCTTT
.	few	TRBV3-1	TRBJ2-7	CASSQRDPYEQYF	TGTGCCAGCAGCCAGCGGGACCCCTACGAGCAGTACTTC
.	many	TRBV27	TRBJ1-1	CASSPPAMAGRTEAFF	TGTGCCAGCAGCCCTCCGGCCATGGCAGGGAGGACTGAAGCTTTCTTT
.	many	TRBV5-1	TRBJ2-7	CASSLVRPPYEQYF	TGCGCCAGCAGCTTGGTTCGGCCGCCCTACGAGCAGTACTTC
.	few	TRBV13	TRBJ2-7	CASSLAGAGVAYEQYF	TGTGCCAGCAGCTTAGCCGGGGCAGGGGTTGCCTACGAGCAGTACTTC
TRBD2	many	TRBV19	TRBJ2-3	CASSTRTSGRSDTQYF	TGCGCCAGCAGCACTAGGACTAGCGGGAGGTCAGATACGCAGTATTTT
TRBD2	.	TRBV7-3	TRBJ2-3	CASSSYLAGITDTQYF	TGTGCCAGCAGCTCCTACTTAGCGGGAATCACAGATACGCAGTATTTT
.	many	TRBV2	TRBJ2-5	CASSSYRAQETQYF	TGTGCCAGCAGTTCGTACAGGGCCCAAGAGACCCAGTACTTC
.	many	TRBV12-3/TRBV12-4	TRBJ2-2	CASSPGGKVGELFF	TGTGCCAGCAGTCCTGGTGGAAAGGTCGGGGAGCTGTTTTTT
TRBD1	many	TRBV6-5	TRBJ1-2	CASSYSRAGGAENYGYTF	TGTGCCAGCAGTTACTCGAGGGCAGGGGGCGCGGAGAACTATGGCTACACCTTC
.	.	TRBV29-1	TRBJ1-1	CSAAGSTGEAFF	TGCAGCGCGGCGGGCAGTACTGGGGAAGCTTTCTTT
.	few	TRBV18	TRBJ1-4	CASSPPGTSFDSGEKLFF	TGTGCCAGCTCACCTCCCGGGACCTCTTTTGACTCCGGCGAAAAACTGTTTTTT
.	many	TRBV7-2	TRBJ2-3	CASNSGGDTQYF	TGTGCCAGCAACTCGGGCGGGGATACGCAGTATTTT
TRBD2	once	TRBV28	TRBJ2-1	CASSLREALPGEQFF	TGTGCCAGCAGTTTGCGGGAGGCCCTTCCGGGTGAGCAGTTCTTC
.	few	TRBV3-1	TRBJ1-1	CASSLPGVGNTEAFF	TGTGCCAGCAGCTTACCAGGGGTTGGGAACACTGAAGCTTTCTTT
TRBD1	many	TRBV2	TRBJ1-1	CASSPTGANTEAFF	TGTGCCAGCAGTCCTACAGGGGCGAACACTGAAGCTTTCTTT
.	many	TRBV24-1	TRBJ2-7	CATSDPEDNSYEQYF	TGTGCCACCAGTGATCCGGAGGACAACTCCTACGAGCAGTACTTC
.	many	TRBV11-2	TRBJ1-5	CASSNDGQPQHF	TGTGCCAGCAGCAACGACGGTCAGCCCCAGCATTTT
TRBD2	few	TRBV5-1	TRBJ2-3	CASRGTSGRATSTDTQYF	TGCGCCAGCCGAGGGACTAGCGGGAGGGCCACGAGCACAGATACGCAGTATTTT
.	.	TRBV16	TRBJ1-4	CASSQSWGTSNEKLLF	TGTGCCAGCAGCCAATCGTGGGGGACTTCCAACGAAAAACTGCTTTTT
.	.	TRBV5-4	TRBJ1-1	CASSLMFRAPLYAPLKAFF	TGTGCCAGCAGCTTGATGTTCAGGGCGCCTCTTTATGCTCCACTGAAAGCTTTCTTT
TRBD1	.	TRBV5-1	TRBJ1-6	CASRFGGTGVSPLHF	TGCGCCAGCCGATTCGGTGGGACAGGGGTTTCACCCCTCCACTTT
TRBD2	many	TRBV20-1	TRBJ2-7	CSARSAGPSGIYEQYF	TGCAGTGCTAGATCCGCCGGGCCTAGCGGGATCTACGAGCAGTACTTC
TRBD1	few	TRBV5-1	TRBJ1-1	CASSPQVTGGTEAFF	TGCGCCAGCAGCCCGCAAGTGACAGGGGGCACTGAAGCTTTCTTT
TRBD1	few	TRBV6-1	TRBJ2-3	CASIGPGQGAEDTQYF	TGTGCCAGCATCGGACCGGGACAGGGGGCGGAGGATACGCAGTATTTT
.	.	TRBV5-1	TRBJ1-2	CASSFSAIYGYTF	TGCGCCAGCAGCTTTTCCGCGATCTATGGCTACACCTTC
TRBD2	many	TRBV7-2	TRBJ2-1	CASSFVTSGNNEQFF	TGTGCCAGCAGCTTTGTGACTAGCGGGAACAATGAGCAGTTCTTC
.	.	TRBV27	TRBJ2-1	CASSLLVYNEQFF	TGTGCCAGCAGTTTGCTGGTTTACAATGAGCAGTTCTTC
.	many	TRBV7-2	TRBJ1-1	CASSLGGDGPRNTEAFF	TGTGCCAGCAGCTTAGGTGGAGACGGGCCTAGGAACACTGAAGCTTTCTTT
.	few	TRBV18	TRBJ1-1	CASSPRQGKDTEAFF	TGTGCCAGCTCACCAAGGCAGGGGAAGGACACTGAAGCTTTCTTT